This is a list of T cell receptor beta chains from one sample in a study of blood T cell repertoires in COVID-19. This table comes from immunoSEQ multiplex PCR, and its TCRdb copy is limited to in-frame clones, with some not included. The sample has about 300,000 clones; more than 70% are singletons. Sequencing was carried out using peripheral blood. These receptors were collected from a woman under 40 who had recovered from COVID-19. Each CDR3 is given with its conserved first and last residue. Not all rows give a size; the values are once, few, many and, for expanded clones, a class.

>TRBJ2-7|TRBV7-9|NA|14
CASRDGTGGIKQYF
>TRBJ2-3|TRBV3-1/TRBV3-2|NA|15
CASSLEGPGTDTQYF
>TRBJ1-5|TRBV19|NA|16
CASSTTGTAASQPQHF
>TRBJ2-7|TRBV10-3|NA|15
CAISAPTGNSYEQYF
>TRBJ2-3|TRBV28|NA|19
CASSRSGDRGVKRTDTQYF
>TRBJ1-5|TRBV6-5|once|15
CASSWDRGPNQPQHF
>TRBJ2-7|TRBV7-2|NA|14
CASSVRDHLGEQYF
>TRBJ1-4|TRBV19|NA|16
CASSSRGGAVNEKLFF
>TRBJ1-4|TRBV5-1|NA|15
CASSLEVGRNEKLFF
>TRBJ2-5|TRBV7-2|NA|16
CASSRTVRVRQETQYF
>TRBJ2-5|TRBV5-1|once|12
CASSLSGETQYF
>TRBJ1-5|TRBV3-1/TRBV3-2|NA|16
CASSQGFDRMNQPQHF
>TRBJ2-7|TRBV5-1|few|15
CASSLTIDNSYEQYF
>TRBJ2-3|TRBV2|NA|10
CASTLDTQYF
>TRBJ1-3|TRBV6-5|NA|14
CASREGYSGNTIYF
>TRBJ2-7|TRBV28|NA|16
CASSLNPGQGDDEQYF
>TRBJ2-7|TRBV4-3|NA|14
CASSPAGFGYEQYF
>TRBJ1-3|TRBV19|NA|16
CASSTTGGYSGNTIYF
>TRBJ2-3|TRBV6-2/TRBV6-3|once|18
CASSSSKGSSPSEDTQYF
>TRBJ1-4|TRBV15|NA|14
CATSRDRGNEKLFF
>TRBJ2-5|TRBV2|NA|11
CASSLGETQYF
>TRBJ2-5|TRBV5-1|NA|15
CASSPSTGFQETQYF
>TRBJ2-1|TRBV5-6|NA|14
CASSFGLDHNEQFF
>TRBJ1-6|TRBV19|once|15
CASSIVQGRNSPLHF
>TRBJ1-1|TRBV5-4|NA|12
CASSRDSPEAFF
>TRBJ2-2|TRBV27|NA|17
CASSLLAGTGITGELFF
>TRBJ1-4|TRBV18|NA|13
CASSIGQGEKLFF
>TRBJ1-1|TRBV19|NA|13
CASSKDRATEAFF
>TRBJ1-1|TRBV3-1/TRBV3-2|NA|13
CASSHATGGEAFF
>TRBJ1-2|TRBV19|once|13
CASSDRVGYGYTF
>TRBJ1-4|TRBV10-3|NA|13
CAISIRTGEKLFF
>TRBJ2-3|TRBV19|NA|14
CASSPRGLTDTQYF
>TRBJ1-4|TRBV5-1|once|14
CASSTGPGSEKLFF
>TRBJ1-1|TRBV7-2|NA|14
CASSFPSIPRGPFF
>TRBJ1-6|TRBV5-5|NA|13
CASSPLGNSPLHF
>TRBJ2-7|TRBV6-6|NA|15
CASSYRDSLSYEQYF
>TRBJ2-3|TRBV5-1|once|11
CASREADTQYF
>TRBJ1-2|TRBV9|NA|15
CASSVGVARGDGYTF
>TRBJ2-7|TRBV29-1|NA|13
CSMLVRGSYEQYF
>TRBJ2-7|TRBV5-4|NA|15
CASSSLDLTGYEQYF
>TRBJ2-1|TRBV7-8|NA|17
CASSSRRTGIRGNEQFF
>TRBJ1-5|TRBV19|once|20
CASSIDRPGTAFYSNQPQHF
>TRBJ2-3|TRBV28|NA|15
CASSLWTRSTDTQYF
>TRBJ1-2|TRBV9|NA|16
CASSPPTGTGGDGYTF
>TRBJ1-3|TRBV9|NA|14
CASSVESIGNTIYF
>TRBJ2-7|TRBV10-1|once|13
CASITLRGYEQYF
>TRBJ1-6|TRBV7-2|NA|12
CASSFSNSPLHF
>TRBJ1-5|TRBV5-1|NA|13
CASSSQGNQPQHF
>TRBJ2-3|TRBV9|NA|16
CASSVDLRGAGDTQYF
>TRBJ1-4|TRBV5-1|NA|15
CASSLEGGLIEKLFF
>TRBJ2-5|TRBV6-1|NA|18
CASSEFSGGALWKETQYF
>TRBJ2-5|TRBV9|NA|16
CASSTTPGHPGETQYF
>TRBJ2-7|TRBV9|NA|17
CASSVGEAGRFSYEQYF
>TRBJ2-3|TRBV6-1|NA|15
CASSEGLQRTDTQYF